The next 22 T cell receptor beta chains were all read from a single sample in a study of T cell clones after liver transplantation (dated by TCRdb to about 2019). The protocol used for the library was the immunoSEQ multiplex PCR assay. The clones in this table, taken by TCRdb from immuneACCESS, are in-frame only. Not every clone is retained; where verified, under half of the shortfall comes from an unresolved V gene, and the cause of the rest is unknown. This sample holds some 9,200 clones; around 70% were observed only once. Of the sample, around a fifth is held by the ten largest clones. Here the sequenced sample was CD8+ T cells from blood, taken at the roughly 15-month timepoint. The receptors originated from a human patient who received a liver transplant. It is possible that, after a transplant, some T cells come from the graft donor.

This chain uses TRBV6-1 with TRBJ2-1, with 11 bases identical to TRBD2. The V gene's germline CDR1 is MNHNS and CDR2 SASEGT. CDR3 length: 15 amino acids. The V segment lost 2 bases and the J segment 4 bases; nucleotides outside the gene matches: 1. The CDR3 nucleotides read TGTGCCAGCAGTGAACTAGCGGGGGGTTACAATGAGCAGTTCTTC. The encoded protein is CASSELAGGYNEQFF.

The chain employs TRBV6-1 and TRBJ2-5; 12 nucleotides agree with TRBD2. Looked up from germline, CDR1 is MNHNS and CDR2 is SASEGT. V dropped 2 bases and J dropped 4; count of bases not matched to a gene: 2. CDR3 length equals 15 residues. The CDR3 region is CASSELAGGPETQYF. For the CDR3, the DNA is TGTGCCAGCAGTGAACTAGCGGGAGGGCCAGAGACCCAGTACTTC.

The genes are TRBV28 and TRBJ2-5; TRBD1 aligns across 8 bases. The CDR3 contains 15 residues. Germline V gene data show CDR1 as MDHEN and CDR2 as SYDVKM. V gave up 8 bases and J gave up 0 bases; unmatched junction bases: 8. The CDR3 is CASVRQGKNQETQYF. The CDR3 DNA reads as TGTGCCAGCGTCCGACAGGGGAAGAACCAAGAGACCCAGTACTTC.

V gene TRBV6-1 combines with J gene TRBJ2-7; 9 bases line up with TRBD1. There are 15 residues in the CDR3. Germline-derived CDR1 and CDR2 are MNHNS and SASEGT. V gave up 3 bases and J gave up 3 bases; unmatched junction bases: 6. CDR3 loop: CASSDAPGQGYEQYF. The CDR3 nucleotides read TGTGCCAGCAGTGACGCCCCGGGACAGGGCTACGAGCAGTACTTC.

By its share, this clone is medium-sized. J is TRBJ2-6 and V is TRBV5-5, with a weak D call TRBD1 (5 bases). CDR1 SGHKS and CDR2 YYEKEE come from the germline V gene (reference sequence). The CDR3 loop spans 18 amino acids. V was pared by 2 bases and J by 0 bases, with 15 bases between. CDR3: CASSFLGHPSSGANVLTF. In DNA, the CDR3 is TGTGCCAGCAGCTTTTTAGGACACCCGAGCTCTGGGGCCAACGTCCTGACTTTC.

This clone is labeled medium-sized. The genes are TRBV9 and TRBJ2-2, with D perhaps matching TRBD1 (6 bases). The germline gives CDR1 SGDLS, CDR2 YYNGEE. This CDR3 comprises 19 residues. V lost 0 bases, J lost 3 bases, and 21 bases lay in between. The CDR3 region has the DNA TGTGCCAGCAGCGTAGCCCCGGCAGGGGACGGTGGCGACACCGGGGAGCTGTTTTTT. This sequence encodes CASSVAPAGDGGDTGELFF.

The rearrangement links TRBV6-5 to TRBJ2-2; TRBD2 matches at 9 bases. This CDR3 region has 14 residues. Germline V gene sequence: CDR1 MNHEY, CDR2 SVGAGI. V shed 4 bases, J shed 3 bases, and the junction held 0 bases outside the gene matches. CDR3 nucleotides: TGTGCCAGCAGTTGGACTAGCGACACCGGGGAGCTGTTTTTT. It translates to CASSWTSDTGELFF.

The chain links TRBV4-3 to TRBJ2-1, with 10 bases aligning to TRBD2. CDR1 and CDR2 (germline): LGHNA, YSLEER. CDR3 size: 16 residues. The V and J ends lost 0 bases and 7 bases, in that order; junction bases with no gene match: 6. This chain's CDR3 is CASSQDPLAGVNEQFF. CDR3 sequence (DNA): TGCGCCAGCAGCCAAGATCCCCTAGCGGGAGTTAATGAGCAGTTCTTC.

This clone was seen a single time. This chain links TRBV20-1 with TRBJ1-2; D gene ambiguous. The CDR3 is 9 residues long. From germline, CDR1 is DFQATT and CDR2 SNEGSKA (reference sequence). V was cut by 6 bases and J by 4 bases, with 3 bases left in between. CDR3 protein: CSAIYGYTF. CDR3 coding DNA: TGCAGTGCCATCTATGGCTACACCTTC.

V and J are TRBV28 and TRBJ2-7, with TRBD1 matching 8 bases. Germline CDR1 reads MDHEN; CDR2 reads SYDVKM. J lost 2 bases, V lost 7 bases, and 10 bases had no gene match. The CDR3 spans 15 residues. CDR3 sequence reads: CASTSWDRSPYEQYF. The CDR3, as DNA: TGTGCCAGCACTTCTTGGGACAGGAGTCCCTACGAGCAGTACTTC.

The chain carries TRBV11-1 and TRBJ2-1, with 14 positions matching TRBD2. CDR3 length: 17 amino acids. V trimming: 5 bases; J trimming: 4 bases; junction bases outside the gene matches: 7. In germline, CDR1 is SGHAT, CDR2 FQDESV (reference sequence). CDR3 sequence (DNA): TGTGCCAGCAGCCTGACTAGCGGGGGGGGAAAGTACAATGAGCAGTTCTTC. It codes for CASSLTSGGGKYNEQFF.

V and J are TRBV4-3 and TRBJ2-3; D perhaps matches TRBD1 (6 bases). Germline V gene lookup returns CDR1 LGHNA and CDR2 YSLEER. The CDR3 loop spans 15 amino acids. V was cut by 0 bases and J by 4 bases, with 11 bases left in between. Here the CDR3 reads CASSQDGGGSDTQYF. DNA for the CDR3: TGCGCCAGCAGCCAAGATGGTGGGGGCTCAGATACGCAGTATTTT.

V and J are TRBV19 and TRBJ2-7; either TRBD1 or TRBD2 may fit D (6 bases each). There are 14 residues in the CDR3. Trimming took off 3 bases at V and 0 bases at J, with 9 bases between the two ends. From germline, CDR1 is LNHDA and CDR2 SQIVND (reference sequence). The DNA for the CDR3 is TGTGCCAGTAGTATCGGGGGCCTCTCCTACGAGCAGTACTTC. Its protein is CASSIGGLSYEQYF.

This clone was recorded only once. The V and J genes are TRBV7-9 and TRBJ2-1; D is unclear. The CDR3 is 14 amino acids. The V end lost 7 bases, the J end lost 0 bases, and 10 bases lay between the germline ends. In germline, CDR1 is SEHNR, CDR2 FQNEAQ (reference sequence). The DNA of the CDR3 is TGTGCCAGCACCTCTCTAGGCTCCTACAATGAGCAGTTCTTC. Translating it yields CASTSLGSYNEQFF.

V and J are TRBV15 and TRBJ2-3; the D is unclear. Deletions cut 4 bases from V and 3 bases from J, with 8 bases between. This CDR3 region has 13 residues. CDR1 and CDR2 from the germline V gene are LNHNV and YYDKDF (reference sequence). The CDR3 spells CATSTEITDTQYF. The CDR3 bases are TGTGCCACCAGCACCGAGATTACAGATACGCAGTATTTT.

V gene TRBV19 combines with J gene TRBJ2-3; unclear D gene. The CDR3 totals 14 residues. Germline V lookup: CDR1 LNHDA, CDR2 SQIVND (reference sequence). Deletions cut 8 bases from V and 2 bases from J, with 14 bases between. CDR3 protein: CASSNVAVTDTQYF. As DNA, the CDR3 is TGTGCCAGTTCTAACGTGGCAGTCACAGATACGCAGTATTTT.

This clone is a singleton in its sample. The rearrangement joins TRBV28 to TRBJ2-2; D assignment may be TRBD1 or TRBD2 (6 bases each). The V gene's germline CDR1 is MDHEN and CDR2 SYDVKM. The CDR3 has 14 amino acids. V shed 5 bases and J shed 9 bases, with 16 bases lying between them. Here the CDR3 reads CASSLSGAPRELFF. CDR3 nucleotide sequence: TGTGCCAGCAGTCTTTCGGGGGCGCCTAGGGAGCTGTTTTTT. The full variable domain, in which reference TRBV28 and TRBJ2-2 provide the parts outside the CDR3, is DVKVTQSSRYLVKRTGEKVFLECVQDMDHENMFWYRQDPGLGLRLIYFSYDVKMKEKGDIPEGYSVSREKKERFSLILESASTNQTSMYLCASSLSGAPRELFFGEGSRLTVL.

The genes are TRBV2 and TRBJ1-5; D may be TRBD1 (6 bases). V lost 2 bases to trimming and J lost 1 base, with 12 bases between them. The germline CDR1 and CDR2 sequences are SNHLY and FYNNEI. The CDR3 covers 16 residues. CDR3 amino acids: CASSELGGASNQPQHF. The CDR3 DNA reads TGTGCCAGCAGTGAACTGGGGGGCGCGAGCAATCAGCCCCAGCATTTT.

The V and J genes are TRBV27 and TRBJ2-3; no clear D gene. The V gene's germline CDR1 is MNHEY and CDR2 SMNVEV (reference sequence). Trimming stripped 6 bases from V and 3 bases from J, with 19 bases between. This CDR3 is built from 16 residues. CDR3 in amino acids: CASRDGGLGFTDTQYF. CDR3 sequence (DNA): TGTGCCAGCAGGGATGGTGGGCTAGGTTTTACAGATACGCAGTATTTT.

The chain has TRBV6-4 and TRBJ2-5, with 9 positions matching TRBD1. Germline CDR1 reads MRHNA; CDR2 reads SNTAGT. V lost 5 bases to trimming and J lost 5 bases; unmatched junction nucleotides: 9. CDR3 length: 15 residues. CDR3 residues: CASSQTGGDPETQYF. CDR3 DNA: TGTGCCAGCAGTCAGACAGGGGGAGATCCTGAGACCCAGTACTTC.

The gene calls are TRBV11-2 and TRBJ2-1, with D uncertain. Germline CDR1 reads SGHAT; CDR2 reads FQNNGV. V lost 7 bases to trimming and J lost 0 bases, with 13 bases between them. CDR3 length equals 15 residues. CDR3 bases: TGTGCCAGCACCTTTCAGGTTTCCTCCTACAATGAGCAGTTCTTC. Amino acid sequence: CASTFQVSSYNEQFF.

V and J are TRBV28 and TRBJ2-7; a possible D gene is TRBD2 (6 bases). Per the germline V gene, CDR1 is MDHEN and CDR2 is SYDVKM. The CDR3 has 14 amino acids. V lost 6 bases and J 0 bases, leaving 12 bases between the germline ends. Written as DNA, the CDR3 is TGTGCCAGCAGACGGACTATGAGCTCCTACGAGCAGTACTTC. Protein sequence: CASRRTMSSYEQYF.